The source of this T cell receptor (beta chain) is a study of T-cell reconstitution after alpha-beta-depleted transplantation in children. Unique molecular identifiers were used in preparing the TCRbeta library. TCRdb recomputed calls from the PCR reads with MiXCR, one row per CDR3 protein. The repertoire has hundreds of thousands of distinct CDR3 sequences, 16% of them found once; the top ten carry 1.1%. CDR1 is KGHDR, CDR2 SFDVKD, per germline. Trimming shortened V by 2 bases and J by 2 bases, and 11 bases separated the two germline ends. CDR3 length: 15 residues. The J gene is TRBJ1-1, the V gene TRBV24-1; D is unclear. This sequence was found in a human donor who donated a stem cell graft to a child with acute myeloid leukemia. The sequencing used PBMCs from the stem cell graft donor, collected from the stem cell graft. The CDR3 spells CATSDSSKGNTEAFF. Here the CDR3 DNA reads TGTGCCACCAGTGATTCGTCCAAGGGCAACACTGAAGCTTTCTTT.